A selection of T cell receptor beta chains follows, all from one sample in a study of blood T cell repertoires in COVID-19. Produced via immunoSEQ multiplex PCR; TCRdb's table is partial and in-frame only. The sample comprises under 350,000 clones, roughly 86% of which are singletons, and 1.8% rests with the top ten. Sample: peripheral blood. Receptor source: a woman aged 25 to 39 with COVID-19, enrolled during active disease. The CDR3 runs from the conserved cysteine through the conserved F or W. A D gene is named only where the DNA matches it firmly.

>TRBV28|NA|TRBJ1-5
CASSFGGGSNQPQHF
>TRBV2|TRBD1|TRBJ1-1
CASNDLRWDRNTEAFF
>TRBV20-1|NA|TRBJ1-6
CSAGADGHF
>TRBV12-3/TRBV12-4|NA|TRBJ1-2
CASSLGTSYGYTF
>TRBV7-9|NA|TRBJ1-1
CASSFTQGGNTEAFF
>TRBV5-4|TRBD2|TRBJ2-2
CASSLGVRGYTGELFF
>TRBV5-1|TRBD2|TRBJ2-2
CASSLQRGHTGELFF
>TRBV19|NA|TRBJ2-7
CASSISRRGEQYF
>TRBV2|NA|TRBJ2-3
CASSGVGATSTDTQYF
>TRBV19|NA|TRBJ2-2
CASSRDIFGELFF
>TRBV7-9|TRBD1|TRBJ1-4
CASSLTGGGGEKLFF
>TRBV7-9|TRBD1|TRBJ2-2
CASSEQGAGELFF
>TRBV30|TRBD1|TRBJ1-6
CASSGTGGYSPLHF
>TRBV4-1|TRBD1|TRBJ1-1
CASSQARTGMNTEAFF
>TRBV3-1/TRBV3-2|TRBD1|TRBJ1-4
CASSQESGTGHDRGENEKLFF
>TRBV4-1|TRBD1|TRBJ1-2
CASSQPGQGTYGYTF
>TRBV6-5|NA|TRBJ1-1
CASSPPGSTEAFF
>TRBV4-1|NA|TRBJ2-6
CASSQAGTGANVLTF
>TRBV6-4|TRBD1|TRBJ1-5
CATTENFSLGTGGQPQHF
>TRBV9|TRBD2|TRBJ2-1
CASSPLAGGNYNEQFF
>TRBV7-2|NA|TRBJ2-1
CASSLAGQGNEQFF
>TRBV11-3|TRBD2|TRBJ2-5
CASSHRTSGEETQYF
>TRBV5-6|NA|TRBJ2-1
CASSLPHNWRDSYNEQFF
>TRBV7-8|NA|TRBJ1-6
CASSSGFSYNSPLHF
>TRBV7-2|TRBD1|TRBJ2-1
CASSFRQGSNEQFF
>TRBV6-6|NA|TRBJ2-3
CASSSSFGVPDTQYF
>TRBV5-1|TRBD1|TRBJ1-6
CASSLGQANSPLHF
>TRBV7-3|TRBD2|TRBJ2-7
CASSLQAGGSYEQYF